A selection of T cell receptor beta chains follows, all from one sample in a study of PD-L1 blockade in urothelial cancer. Libraries were prepared by immunoSEQ multiplex PCR; TCRdb keeps only in-frame clonotypes and omits some of them. The table lists 35,000 to 40,000 clones, 82% of them singletons, with more than 15% in the top ten. The source material was PBMCs, sampled around atezolizumab (anti-PD-L1) treatment. All receptors derive from a man aged 60-69 years with urothelial cancer. CDR3s include the opening cysteine and the closing phenylalanine or tryptophan. The D gene is left open where the match is weak. Rows may omit the clone size; those that give it use once, few, many or a size class.

>TRBV7-6|-|TRBJ2-5|TRBD2
TGTGCCAGCAGCCCACTAGGGACTAGCGGGGAAACCCAGTACTTC
CASSPLGTSGETQYF
>TRBV10-3|-|TRBJ1-5|TRBD1
TGTGCCATCAGTGTCTCGTGGACAGGCGCAGCGAATAGCAATCAGCCCCAGCATTTT
CAISVSWTGAANSNQPQHF
>TRBV2|-|TRBJ2-7|TRBD2
TGTGCCAGCAGGGGACTAGCGGCCTCCTACGAGCAGTACTTC
CASRGLAASYEQYF
>TRBV5-4|-|TRBJ1-1|-
TGTGCCAGCAGCCCCGGAGGAGATACTGAAGCTTTCTTT
CASSPGGDTEAFF
>TRBV7-2|-|TRBJ2-1|-
TGTGCCAGCAGCTTAGCCAAGAGCTCCTACAATGAGCAGTTCTTC
CASSLAKSSYNEQFF
>TRBV25-1|-|TRBJ2-3|-
TGTGCCAGCAGTGACGACCCCCCGAGGGCCGGAACGCAGTATTTT
CASSDDPPRAGTQYF
>TRBV7-9|-|TRBJ2-3|-
TGTGCCAGCAGCCTAATATCCGGGACTCCTGAGGCGTATACGCAGTATTTT
CASSLISGTPEAYTQYF
>TRBV6-1|once|TRBJ1-1|-
TGTGCCAGCAGGCTGGGACTCGGGGAAGCTTTCTTT
CASRLGLGEAFF
>TRBV5-1|few|TRBJ2-2|TRBD1
TGCGCCAGCAGCTTCCAGGGACAGACCGGGGAGCTGTTTTTT
CASSFQGQTGELFF
>TRBV10-1|-|TRBJ2-7|-
TGCGCCAGCAGTGAGAGTCAGGACAGCTACGAGCAGTACTTC
CASSESQDSYEQYF
>TRBV11-2|-|TRBJ1-6|-
TGTGCCAGCAGCTTAGAAGGGGGAAACGATAATTCACCCCTCCACTTT
CASSLEGGNDNSPLHF
>TRBV2|-|TRBJ1-2|-
TGTGCCAGCAGTGAACAGGGAGGGTATGGCTACACCTTC
CASSEQGGYGYTF
>TRBV29-1|-|TRBJ2-7|-
TGCAGCGTTGGGTCAGGGTACGAGCAGTACTTC
CSVGSGYEQYF
>TRBV30|-|TRBJ2-3|TRBD2
TGTGCCTGGGGTCCCAAACTAGCGGCTAGCACAGATACGCAGTATTTT
CAWGPKLAASTDTQYF
>TRBV7-8|-|TRBJ2-7|-
TGTGCCAGCAGCTTATGGGGACTGGGAAGGAACGAGCAGTACTTC
CASSLWGLGRNEQYF
>TRBV27|once|TRBJ2-1|TRBD1
TGTGCCAGCAGTTTATTCGGGACAGGGGGTCCCAATGAGCAGTTCTTC
CASSLFGTGGPNEQFF
>TRBV28|once|TRBJ1-2|TRBD1
TGTGCCAGCAGAACCCCAGGACAGGATACCACCTTC
CASRTPGQDTTF
>TRBV5-3|-|TRBJ1-5|TRBD1
TGTGCCAGAAGCCTGCCTTGGGACAGGGTCAATATAGGTAGGAATCAGCCCCAGCATTTT
CARSLPWDRVNIGRNQPQHF
>TRBV7-2|-|TRBJ2-5|TRBD2
TGTGCCAGCAGCACCCGACTTGGGGCGGGGGAAGAGACCCAGTACTTC
CASSTRLGAGEETQYF
>TRBV19|-|TRBJ1-2|-
TGTGCCAGTAGTATAGATCCAGACACGGGGGAACACTTC
CASSIDPDTGEHF
>TRBV28|-|TRBJ2-5|-
TGTGCCAGCAGTTTAGCGGGGCCAGGCGAGGAGACCCAGTACTTC
CASSLAGPGEETQYF
>TRBV30|-|TRBJ1-5|TRBD1
TGTGCCTGGAGACCCCGAGGGATGGGACAGGGGTACAATCAGCCCCAGCATTTT
CAWRPRGMGQGYNQPQHF
>TRBV5-6|-|TRBJ2-2|TRBD2
TGTGCCAGCAGCTTCCCGGGGGGTCCCGGGGAGCTGTTTTTT
CASSFPGGPGELFF
>TRBV10-3|-|TRBJ2-7|TRBD1
TGTGCCACCAGGGACAGGGTGGACGGCGAGCAGTACTTC
CATRDRVDGEQYF
>TRBV19|-|TRBJ1-2|-
TGTGCCAGTAGACAGGACGGAAACTATGGCTACACCTTC
CASRQDGNYGYTF
>TRBV30|few|TRBJ1-1|TRBD1
TGTGCCTGTAGGGGACAGGGGAACACTGAAGCTTTCTTT
CACRGQGNTEAFF